A single sample gave rise to the 25 T cell receptor beta chains below, sequenced in a study of cytotoxic CD8 clonotypes in ibrutinib-treated CLL. Libraries were prepared by immunoSEQ multiplex PCR; TCRdb keeps only in-frame clonotypes and omits some of them. The sample has 300,000 or so clones; roughly 67% are singletons. The starting material was PBMCs, obtained after 36 months of ibrutinib treatment. These receptors were obtained from a human donor with chronic lymphocytic leukemia.

V usage is TRBV28 and J usage is TRBJ2-5; perhaps TRBD2 as D (7 bases). The CDR3 spans 14 residues. Trimming shortened V by 3 bases and J by 1 base, and 9 bases separated the two germline ends. Germline CDR1 reads MDHEN; CDR2 reads SYDVKM. The CDR3 DNA sequence: TGTGCCAGCAGTTTGGGGGGGCTCCAAGAGACCCAGTACTTC. Residues: CASSLGGLQETQYF. Based on the CDR3 plus reference TRBV28 and TRBJ2-5, the full variable domain is DVKVTQSSRYLVKRTGEKVFLECVQDMDHENMFWYRQDPGLGLRLIYFSYDVKMKEKGDIPEGYSVSREKKERFSLILESASTNQTSMYLCASSLGGLQETQYFGPGTRLLVL.

As DNA, the CDR3 is TGTGCCAGCAGCGAGGGGGTGGGAGGAACCTACAATGAGCAGTTCTTC. Its translation: CASSEGVGGTYNEQFF. The chain carries TRBV9 and TRBJ2-1; D tentatively fits TRBD1 or TRBD2 (6 bases each). Trimming stripped 3 bases from V and 2 bases from J, with 15 bases between. CDR1 is SGDLS and CDR2 is YYNGEE in the germline V gene. There are 16 residues in the CDR3.

CDR3 sequence reads: CASSLALDTEAFF. CDR3 bases: TGTGCCAGCAGCTTAGCGTTAGACACTGAAGCTTTCTTT. V gene TRBV7-9 combines with J gene TRBJ1-1, with unresolved D. Trimming removed 0 bases from V and 3 bases from J, with 5 bases in between. This CDR3 has 13 amino acids. The germline gives CDR1 SEHNR, CDR2 FQNEAQ (reference sequence).

The chain is built from TRBV6-5 and TRBJ1-1; TRBD1 agrees at 9 bases. Germline V CDR1 and CDR2: MNHEY, SVGAGI. CDR3 length: 15 residues. V dropped 5 bases and J dropped 4; count of bases not matched to a gene: 8. CDR3 DNA: TGTGCCAGCAGTCCGCCGGGACAGGGAAGCACTGAAGCTTTCTTT. Its translation: CASSPPGQGSTEAFF.

The J gene is TRBJ2-1, the V gene TRBV7-9; 13 nucleotides line up with TRBD2. V lost 7 bases, J lost 10 bases, and 4 bases stayed unmatched. From germline, CDR1 is SEHNR and CDR2 FQNEAQ (reference sequence). The CDR3 length is 13 residues. The CDR3 region has the DNA TGTGCCAGCACCTCGGGACTAGCGGGAGAGCAGTTCTTC. Translating it yields CASTSGLAGEQFF.

The chain links TRBV4-3 to TRBJ2-5, with TRBD1 matching 8 bases. The germline CDR1 and CDR2 sequences are LGHNA and YSLEER. The CDR3 sequence is 15 residues long. With 5 bases clipped from V and 3 bases from J, the junction kept 8 bases outside the gene matches. CDR3 coding DNA: TGCGCCAGCAGCGGCCGGACAGGGCCTAAAGAGACCCAGTACTTC. It specifies CASSGRTGPKETQYF.

The chain is built from TRBV6-5 and TRBJ2-5; the match to TRBD2 covers 7 bases. The junction had 2 bases not matched to a gene; V was cut back by 0 bases and J by 4 bases. There are 14 residues in the CDR3. From germline, CDR1 is MNHEY and CDR2 SVGAGI. CDR3 nucleotides: TGTGCCAGCAGTTACTCGGGGGGGAGAGAGACCCAGTACTTC. Its protein is CASSYSGGRETQYF.

This clone was seen once. The J gene is TRBJ2-7, the V gene TRBV29-1, with a possible D match to TRBD2 (6 bases). There are 12 residues in the CDR3. Trimming stripped 6 bases from V and 3 bases from J, with 12 bases between. CDR1 SQVTM and CDR2 ANQGSEA come from the germline V gene. In DNA, the CDR3 is TGCAGCGTGGGGGAGGAAATCTACGAGCAGTACTTC. Translating gives CSVGEEIYEQYF.

The chain uses TRBV5-8 and TRBJ2-7; D uncertain. Trimming removed 4 bases at V and 2 bases at J, with 13 bases between. In germline, CDR1 is SGHTS, CDR2 YDEGEE. The CDR3 runs 14 residues. The CDR3: CASSPPPLAYEQYF. The CDR3 DNA is TGTGCCAGCAGCCCCCCACCCCTAGCCTACGAGCAGTACTTC.

This clone was observed a few times. The chain links TRBV18 to TRBJ1-2; 8 bases line up with TRBD1. V lost 3 bases, J lost 4 bases, and 13 bases stayed unmatched. CDR3 size: 17 residues. CDR1 and CDR2 (germline): KGHSH, LQKENI. The CDR3 DNA reads as TGTGCCAGCTCACCCGCACGGCCAGGGGGCGCGGGCTATGGCTACACCTTC. Encoded protein: CASSPARPGGAGYGYTF.

V usage is TRBV5-1 and J usage is TRBJ1-1, with unresolved D. The CDR3 consists of 13 residues. V dropped 4 bases and J dropped 5 bases, with 12 bases sitting between them. Germline assignment: CDR1 SGHRS and CDR2 YFSETQ. CDR3 in amino acids: CASSPPGRTEAFF. The CDR3 nucleotides are TGCGCCAGCAGCCCCCCGGGGAGAACTGAAGCTTTCTTT.

This rearrangement joins TRBV29-1 to TRBJ2-7, with 7 bases that match TRBD2. With 4 bases clipped from V and 2 bases from J, the junction kept 8 bases outside the gene matches. The CDR3 is made up of 14 amino acids. The V gene's germline CDR1 is SQVTM and CDR2 ANQGSEA. CDR3 sequence (DNA): TGCAGCGTTGCGGGGCAGGGAGGGCCCTACGAGCAGTACTTC. Translation gives CSVAGQGGPYEQYF.

The chain joins TRBV29-1 to TRBJ2-7; D may be TRBD1 (5 bases). Germline lookup yields CDR1 SQVTM and CDR2 ANQGSEA. CDR3 length: 12 residues. V dropped 4 bases and J dropped 4 bases, with 11 bases sitting between them. CDR3 amino acids: CSVGQNQYEQYF. The CDR3 region has the DNA TGCAGCGTTGGACAGAATCAATACGAGCAGTACTTC.

The chain uses TRBV4-1 and TRBJ2-7, with 11 bases matching TRBD2. The CDR3 is 15 amino acids. CDR1 and CDR2 (germline): MGHRA, YSYEKL. Losses at the gene ends were 1 base for V and 10 bases for J; bases not matched to a gene: 9. This CDR3 reads CASSQVAPGLAVQYF. CDR3 nucleotide sequence: TGCGCCAGCAGCCAAGTGGCCCCGGGACTAGCGGTACAGTACTTC.

This clone appeared once. J is TRBJ2-7 and V is TRBV5-1; possibly TRBD1 for D (6 bases). The V gene's germline CDR1 is SGHRS and CDR2 YFSETQ. The V and J ends lost 2 bases and 4 bases respectively, with 16 bases between them. This CDR3 contains 15 residues. The CDR3 region has the DNA TGCGCCAGCAGCTTAGGGCAGGGGAACTTTTACGAGCAGTACTTC. It codes for CASSLGQGNFYEQYF.

The chain couples TRBV6-5 to TRBJ2-2, with D possibly being TRBD1 or TRBD2 (5 bases each). Germline V gene data show CDR1 as MNHEY and CDR2 as SVGAGI. The V end was cut by 6 bases, the J end by 6 bases, with 8 bases between. This CDR3 is 12 amino acids long. In DNA, the CDR3 is TGTGCCAGCAGCCCGGGACCCGGGGAGCTGTTTTTT. Its translation is CASSPGPGELFF.

The V call is TRBV5-1, the J call TRBJ2-7; D is perhaps TRBD1 (7 bases). The CDR3 has 15 amino acids. The V gene lost 4 bases and the J gene lost 3 bases, with 17 bases spanning the gap. Per the germline V gene, CDR1 is SGHRS and CDR2 is YFSETQ. This chain's CDR3 is CASSLVAGGLYEQYF. The CDR3 nucleotides are TGCGCCAGCAGCCTGGTGGCAGGGGGGCTCTACGAGCAGTACTTC.

The chain carries TRBV9 and TRBJ2-3; D is undetermined. From germline, CDR1 is SGDLS and CDR2 YYNGEE. V was pared by 0 bases and J by 2 bases, with 10 bases between. The CDR3 is made up of 15 amino acids. The CDR3 protein is CASSVASGSTDTQYF. In DNA form, the CDR3 reads TGTGCCAGCAGCGTAGCTTCAGGATCCACAGATACGCAGTATTTT.

The sample holds a few counts of this clone. The chain links TRBV5-4 to TRBJ2-7, with 9 bases fitting TRBD1. CDR3 size: 15 residues. The J segment lost 1 base and the V segment lost 3 bases, leaving 5 bases of the junction unmatched. Germline V lookup: CDR1 SGHNT, CDR2 YYREEE (reference sequence). CDR3 amino acids: CASSSPGTGSYEQYF. CDR3 nucleotides: TGTGCCAGCAGCTCCCCCGGGACAGGGTCCTACGAGCAGTACTTC.

This clone was found a few times. CDR3 in DNA: TGTGCCAGCAGTATAGATAATTCACCCCTCCACTTT. This translates into CASSIDNSPLHF. The V call is TRBV2, the J call TRBJ1-6; D is ambiguous. V was trimmed by 5 bases and J by 5 bases, leaving 4 bases between them. Germline V gene data show CDR1 as SNHLY and CDR2 as FYNNEI. This CDR3 spans 12 amino acids.

The chain carries TRBV28 and TRBJ1-5; 12 nucleotides align to TRBD1. CDR3 size: 17 residues. Germline V lookup: CDR1 MDHEN, CDR2 SYDVKM. V gave up 6 bases and J gave up 1 base; unmatched junction bases: 7. CDR3 bases: TGTGCCAGCAGGTCGGGACAGGGGGCGAGAAGCAATCAGCCCCAGCATTTT. Protein product: CASRSGQGARSNQPQHF.

This rearrangement joins TRBV9 to TRBJ2-6; D might be TRBD2 (5 bases). Germline V gene data show CDR1 as SGDLS and CDR2 as YYNGEE. The CDR3 is 19 residues long. Deletions cut 0 bases from V and 0 bases from J, with 16 bases between. CDR3 in DNA: TGTGCCAGCAGCGTAGATCCCACTAGGTCCCCCTCTGGGGCCAACGTCCTGACTTTC. As protein: CASSVDPTRSPSGANVLTF.

This chain connects TRBV29-1 to TRBJ2-7; TRBD1 aligns across 8 bases. CDR1 SQVTM and CDR2 ANQGSEA come from the germline V gene. The CDR3 has 14 amino acids. The trim removed 5 bases at V and 0 bases at J, leaving 6 bases unmatched. CDR3 in amino acids: CSVLGQVNSYEQYF. The CDR3, as DNA: TGCAGCGTTCTGGGACAGGTGAACTCCTACGAGCAGTACTTC.

CDR3 DNA sequence: TGTGCCAGCAGCTTAAGGGGTCCCTTCTCCGAGCAGTACTTC. Translating gives CASSLRGPFSEQYF. V is TRBV7-2 and J is TRBJ2-7; D perhaps matches TRBD1 (5 bases). V lost 2 bases, J lost 6 bases, and 14 bases lay in between. The CDR3 has 14 amino acids. The V gene's germline CDR1 is SGHTA and CDR2 FQGNSA. Full variable domain (missing parts from reference TRBV7-2 and TRBJ2-7): GAGVSQSPSNKVTEKGKDVELRCDPISGHTALYWYRQSLGQGLEFLIYFQGNSAPDKSGLPSDRFSAERTGGSVSTLTIQRTQQEDSAVYLCASSLRGPFSEQYFGPGTRLTVT.

The V and J genes are TRBV7-9 and TRBJ2-7; TRBD2 agrees at 15 bases. Germline V lookup: CDR1 SEHNR, CDR2 FQNEAQ (reference sequence). V gave up 5 bases and J gave up 7 bases; unmatched junction bases: 12. This CDR3 has 17 residues. CDR3 sequence reads: CASSKGLAGGSRREQYF. CDR3 coding DNA: TGTGCCAGCAGCAAGGGACTAGCGGGAGGCTCCAGGAGGGAGCAGTACTTC.